The 30 T cell receptor beta chains below were found in one sample sequenced in a study of preoperative IRX-2 immunotherapy in early breast cancer. Treatment specified: preoperative locoregional IRX-2 cytokine immunotherapy. The assay was immunoSEQ multiplex PCR, and TCRdb's table has in-frame clones only and misses some. The sample records a few thousand clones, approximately 85% being singletons. Sample: tumor tissue, taken after IRX-2 immunotherapy. These receptors all come from a human donor with breast cancer.

V usage is TRBV29-1 and J usage is TRBJ1-1; possible D gene TRBD1, 5 bases. The V and J ends lost 5 bases and 5 bases respectively, with 18 bases between them. Germline assignment: CDR1 SQVTM and CDR2 ANQGSEA. The CDR3 runs 14 residues. The CDR3 nucleotides read TGCAGCGTTCTTGAGGCTACCGGGGGGACTGAAGCTTTCTTT. It codes for CSVLEATGGTEAFF.

The rearrangement joins TRBV19 to TRBJ2-7; D not certain. Trimming removed 5 bases at V and 6 bases at J, with 11 bases between. The CDR3 runs to 12 residues. Germline CDR1 and CDR2: LNHDA and SQIVND (reference sequence). This chain's CDR3 is CASSGETGEQYF. The CDR3 nucleotides read TGTGCCAGTAGTGGTGAAACCGGCGAGCAGTACTTC.

V and J are TRBV11-3 and TRBJ1-1; 8 bases fit TRBD1. The CDR3 sequence is 14 residues long. The trim removed 5 bases at V and 5 bases at J, leaving 7 bases unmatched. The germline CDR1 and CDR2 sequences are SGHNT and YENEEA. The CDR3 bases are TGTGCCAGCAGCGACAGACAGGGGAGAACTGAAGCTTTCTTT. It codes for CASSDRQGRTEAFF.

The chain carries TRBV5-1 and TRBJ2-1; weak D call: TRBD2 (6 bases). Germline CDR1 SGHRS, CDR2 YFSETQ. The CDR3 has 15 residues. V lost 1 base and J 0 bases, leaving 8 bases between the germline ends. The CDR3 DNA sequence: TGCGCCAGCAGCTTGACCGGGAGCTCCTACAATGAGCAGTTCTTC. Protein product: CASSLTGSSYNEQFF. The variable domain in full, with the rest retrieved from reference TRBV5-1 and TRBJ2-1, is KAGVTQTPRYLIKTRGQQVTLSCSPISGHRSVSWYQQTPGQGLQFLFEYFSETQRNKGNFPGRFSGRQFSNSRSEMNVSTLELGDSALYLCASSLTGSSYNEQFFGPGTRLTVL.

This chain joins TRBV18 and TRBJ2-3; 8 nucleotides agree with TRBD2. CDR3 length equals 15 residues. V trimming: 6 bases; J trimming: 4 bases; junction bases outside the gene matches: 9. Per the germline V gene, CDR1 is KGHSH and CDR2 is LQKENI. The CDR3 coding sequence is TGTGCCAGCTCCCCCCTACGGGAGGGCGCAGATACGCAGTATTTT. As protein: CASSPLREGADTQYF.

This chain uses TRBV11-3 with TRBJ1-2; D remains ambiguous. The CDR3 consists of 14 residues. V shed 5 bases and J shed 4 bases, with 14 bases lying between them. Germline CDR1 SGHNT, CDR2 YENEEA. CDR3 DNA: TGTGCCAGCAGCCTACTAGGGTTTAGCTATGGCTACACCTTC. It yields the protein CASSLLGFSYGYTF.

The CDR3 bases are TGTGCCAGCAGGGACCCAAACACCGGGGAGCTGTTTTTT. It translates to CASRDPNTGELFF. The chain employs TRBV6-8 and TRBJ2-2; D is ambiguous. Germline V gene lookup returns CDR1 MNHGY and CDR2 SAAAGT. This CDR3 has 13 amino acids. Trimming removed 6 bases from V and 2 bases from J, with 7 bases in between.

This chain connects TRBV14 to TRBJ2-3; D is undetermined. This CDR3 has 15 amino acids. The V gene's germline CDR1 is SGHDN and CDR2 FVKESK. V was pared by 1 base and J by 5 bases, with 13 bases between. The CDR3 loop is CASSQVDLNQDTQYF. In DNA, the CDR3 is TGTGCCAGCAGCCAAGTCGACCTCAATCAAGATACGCAGTATTTT.

The rearrangement uses TRBV29-1 and TRBJ1-2; 8 bases align to TRBD1. J gave up 1 base and V 8 bases, and 6 bases lay outside the gene matches. This CDR3 contains 13 residues. The germline V gene encodes CDR1 SQVTM and CDR2 ANQGSEA. The CDR3 sequence: CSIGQGINYGYTF. CDR3 nucleotide sequence: TGCAGCATAGGACAGGGTATTAACTATGGCTACACCTTC.

The chain combines TRBV6-8 with TRBJ1-5; D is undetermined. The germline V gene has CDR1 MNHGY and CDR2 SAAAGT. The CDR3 is 13 residues long. Trimming removed 5 bases from V and 7 bases from J, with 12 bases in between. As DNA, the CDR3 is TGTGCCAGCAGTGTCGATACGGCGCAGCCCCAGCATTTT. Translating it yields CASSVDTAQPQHF.

As DNA, the CDR3 is TGCGCCAGCAGCATGGGGGACAGGAACACTGAAGCTTTCTTT. Its protein product is CASSMGDRNTEAFF. The chain joins TRBV5-1 to TRBJ1-1; 7 bases line up with TRBD1. V lost 4 bases to trimming and J lost 1 base; unmatched junction nucleotides: 4. The germline V gene has CDR1 SGHRS and CDR2 YFSETQ. CDR3 length: 14 residues.

Note on this clone: Germline and junction disagree at one end, which may indicate a read error. The chain couples TRBV6-4 to TRBJ2-5; D is perhaps TRBD2 (5 bases). CDR3 length: 13 residues. Germline-derived CDR1 and CDR2 are MRHNA and SNTAGT. As DNA, the CDR3 is TGTGCCATCAGTGAGTCGGGGCAAGAGACCCAGTACTTC. Its translation is CAISESGQETQYF.

The CDR3 sequence is CASSATGRGTEAFF. CDR3 coding DNA: TGTGCCAGCAGTGCTACGGGGCGAGGCACTGAAGCTTTCTTT. The gene calls are TRBV6-8 and TRBJ1-1; possible D gene TRBD1, 5 bases. V was shortened by 5 bases and J by 4 bases, with 14 bases between the two germline ends. The germline V gene has CDR1 MNHGY and CDR2 SAAAGT. This CDR3 has 14 amino acids.

This clone was detected once. V gene TRBV11-3 combines with J gene TRBJ2-7; 8 bases map to TRBD1. The CDR3 covers 15 residues. CDR1 SGHNT and CDR2 YENEEA come from the germline V gene. With V trimmed by 5 bases and J by 5 bases, 11 bases remained unmatched. In nucleotides, the CDR3 is TGTGCCAGCAGCGCCAGAATCGGACAGGGCCACGAGCAGTACTTC. Amino acids: CASSARIGQGHEQYF.

The chain recombines TRBV12-5 with TRBJ2-2; a possible D gene is TRBD1 (5 bases). Germline CDR1 reads LGHNT; CDR2 reads FRNRAP. This CDR3 region has 11 residues. In DNA, the CDR3 is TGTGCCAGCTCTACAAGGGGCGAGCTGTTTTTT. It yields the protein CASSTRGELFF.

The gene calls are TRBV18 and TRBJ2-3, with D uncertain. Trimming pared 1 base from V and 1 base from J, leaving 3 bases between. The CDR3 is 13 amino acids. Germline CDR1 is KGHSH and CDR2 is LQKENI. The CDR3: CASSPQGTDTQYF. DNA of the CDR3: TGTGCCAGCTCACCACAGGGCACAGATACGCAGTATTTT.

This clone turned up a few times. The CDR3 DNA reads as TGTGCCAGCAACCAAATTATGACAGGGAGCAATCAGCCCCAGCATTTT. Protein product: CASNQIMTGSNQPQHF. The chain combines TRBV6-8 with TRBJ1-5; the match to TRBD1 covers 7 bases. The CDR3 extends over 16 amino acids. V lost 7 bases to trimming and J lost 1 base; unmatched junction nucleotides: 10. CDR1 is MNHGY, CDR2 SAAAGT, per germline.

V and J are TRBV28 and TRBJ2-2; 8 bases are shared with TRBD1. The CDR3 has 16 amino acids. V lost 6 bases, J lost 5 bases, and 11 bases stayed unmatched. Germline loops: CDR1 MDHEN, CDR2 SYDVKM. The CDR3 DNA is TGTGCCAGCAGACCAACCGGGACAGGAGAGACCGGGGAGCTGTTTTTT. Translated: CASRPTGTGETGELFF.

This clone appeared a single time. The chain employs TRBV1 and TRBJ1-2. TRBV1 is described as a pseudogene. CDR3 length: 15 residues. The CDR3 is CASSQDVGPNYGYTF. Written as DNA, the CDR3 is TGCGCCAGCAGCCAAGACGTTGGACCTAACTATGGCTACACCTTC.

The CDR3 is CASSMRVQATDTQYF. CDR3 DNA sequence: TGTGCCAGTAGTATGAGGGTACAGGCCACAGATACGCAGTATTTT. This sequence joins TRBV19 and TRBJ2-3; D may be TRBD1 or TRBD2 (5 bases each). V lost 3 bases, J lost 2 bases, and 12 bases lay in between. The CDR3 runs to 15 residues. Germline CDR1 reads LNHDA; CDR2 reads SQIVND (reference sequence).

The J gene is TRBJ1-5, the V gene TRBV28; TRBD1 agrees at 8 bases. This CDR3 is built from 17 residues. The junction had 8 bases not matched to a gene; V was cut back by 1 base and J by 3 bases. Germline loops: CDR1 MDHEN, CDR2 SYDVKM. CDR3 sequence reads: CASSLLGQGAYNQPQHF. In DNA form, the CDR3 reads TGTGCCAGCAGTTTATTGGGGCAGGGGGCTTACAATCAGCCCCAGCATTTT.

This chain connects TRBV19 to TRBJ1-2, with 8 bases aligning to TRBD1. The CDR3 totals 14 residues. V shed 3 bases and J 4 bases; nucleotides not matched to a gene: 4. From germline, CDR1 is LNHDA and CDR2 SQIVND (reference sequence). As DNA, the CDR3 is TGTGCCAGTAGTATTTTACAGGGGGGCTATGGCTACACCTTC. Protein sequence: CASSILQGGYGYTF.

The DNA for the CDR3 is TGCAGCGTTTGGACAGGGTTTTTCTATGGCTACACCTTC. Amino acid sequence: CSVWTGFFYGYTF. V and J are TRBV29-1 and TRBJ1-2; 8 positions agree with TRBD1. Germline lookup yields CDR1 SQVTM and CDR2 ANQGSEA. V lost 5 bases and J lost 4; bases outside the gene matches: 6. This CDR3 has 13 residues.

The chain joins TRBV19 to TRBJ1-2, with 7 nucleotides matching TRBD1. CDR3 length: 13 amino acids. Germline-derived CDR1 and CDR2 are LNHDA and SQIVND (reference sequence). V gave up 10 bases and J gave up 1 base; unmatched junction bases: 6. The CDR3 spells CATQGGLNYGYTF. The DNA of the CDR3 is TGTGCCACCCAGGGGGGTCTTAACTATGGCTACACCTTC.

This rearrangement joins TRBV29-1 to TRBJ2-2; maybe TRBD1 (6 bases). Trimming cost V 7 bases and J 0 bases, with 12 bases left between them. Germline lookup yields CDR1 SQVTM and CDR2 ANQGSEA. This CDR3 region has 14 residues. The CDR3 DNA sequence: TGCAGCGCTAGGACAGCTTCGAACACCGGGGAGCTGTTTTTT. This gives the protein CSARTASNTGELFF.

The chain employs TRBV22-1 and TRBJ2-2; the table assigns TRBD2, which was not confirmed against the DNA. TRBV22-1 is noted as a pseudogene. This CDR3 region has 16 residues. DNA of the CDR3: TGTGCCAGCACCTACGGGCCCGGGCGGGACACCGGGGAGCTGTTTTTT. This sequence encodes CASTYGPGRDTGELFF.

V gene TRBV1 combines with J gene TRBJ1-1. TRBV1 is given as a pseudogene. The CDR3 contains 14 residues. CDR3 sequence: CASSHGGMNTEAFF. The CDR3 nucleotides read TGCGCCAGCAGCCACGGTGGGATGAACACTGAAGCTTTCTTT.

The chain employs TRBV2 and TRBJ2-3; D may be TRBD2 (5 bases). This CDR3 contains 15 residues. Looked up from germline, CDR1 is SNHLY and CDR2 is FYNNEI. The germline V and J ends were trimmed by 7 bases and 0 bases, with 14 bases remaining between them. CDR3 sequence reads: CASKVGSPSTDTQYF. The CDR3 bases are TGTGCCAGCAAAGTGGGGAGTCCTAGCACAGATACGCAGTATTTT.

This chain links TRBV6-8 with TRBJ1-1, with D possibly being TRBD1 (5 bases). V shed 5 bases and J shed 4 bases, with 17 bases lying between them. This CDR3 spans 15 amino acids. The V gene's germline CDR1 is MNHGY and CDR2 SAAAGT. DNA of the CDR3: TGTGCCAGCAGTCCCCCTGGGGGGAGACGCACTGAAGCTTTCTTT. This translates into CASSPPGGRRTEAFF.

V gene TRBV28 combines with J gene TRBJ2-7, with D tentatively TRBD1 (6 bases). The germline V and J ends were trimmed by 7 bases and 7 bases, with 26 bases remaining between them. This CDR3 is built from 16 residues. Per the germline V gene, CDR1 is MDHEN and CDR2 is SYDVKM. CDR3 DNA: TGTGCCAGCATTCCTGCGCTCGGGCAGGGGTCGCAAGAGCAGTACTTC. This encodes CASIPALGQGSQEQYF. Looking up the rest from reference TRBV28 and TRBJ2-7 gives the full variable domain: DVKVTQSSRYLVKRTGEKVFLECVQDMDHENMFWYRQDPGLGLRLIYFSYDVKMKEKGDIPEGYSVSREKKERFSLILESASTNQTSMYLCASIPALGQGSQEQYFGPGTRLTVT.